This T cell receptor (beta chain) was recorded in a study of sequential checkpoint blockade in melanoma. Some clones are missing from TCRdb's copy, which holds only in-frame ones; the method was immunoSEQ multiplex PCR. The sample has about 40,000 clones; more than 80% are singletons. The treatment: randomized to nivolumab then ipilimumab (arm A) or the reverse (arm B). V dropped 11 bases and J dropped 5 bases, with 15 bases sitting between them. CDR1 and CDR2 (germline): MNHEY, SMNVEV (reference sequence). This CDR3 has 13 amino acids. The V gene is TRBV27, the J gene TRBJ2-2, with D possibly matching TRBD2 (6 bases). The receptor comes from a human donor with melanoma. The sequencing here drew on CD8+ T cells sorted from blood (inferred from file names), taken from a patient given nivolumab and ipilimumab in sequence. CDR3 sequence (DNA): TGTGCCGTAGCGGTAGTAGGGACCGGGGAGCTGTTTTTT. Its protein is CAVAVVGTGELFF.